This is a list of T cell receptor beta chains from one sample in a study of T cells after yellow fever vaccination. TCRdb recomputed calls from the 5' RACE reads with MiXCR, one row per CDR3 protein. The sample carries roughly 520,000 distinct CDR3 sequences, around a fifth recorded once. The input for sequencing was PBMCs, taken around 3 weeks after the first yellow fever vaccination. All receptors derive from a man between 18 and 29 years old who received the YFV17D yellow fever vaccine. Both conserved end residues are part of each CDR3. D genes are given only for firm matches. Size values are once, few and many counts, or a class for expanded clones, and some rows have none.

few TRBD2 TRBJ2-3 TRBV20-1 CSANPSSGGRTDTQYF TGCAGTGCCAACCCATCTAGCGGGGGCCGCACAGATACGCAGTATTTT
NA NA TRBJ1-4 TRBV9 CASSVAGGSNEKLFF TGTGCCAGCAGCGTAGCTGGGGGCTCGAATGAAAAACTGTTTTTT
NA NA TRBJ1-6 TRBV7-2 CASSLGRGSPLHF TGTGCCAGCAGCTTAGGACGTGGGTCACCCCTCCACTTT
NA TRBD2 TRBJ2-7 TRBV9 CASSVELAGELTEQYF TGTGCCAGCAGCGTGGAACTAGCGGGGGAGCTTACAGAGCAGTACTTC
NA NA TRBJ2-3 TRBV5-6 CASSPGASPRADTQYF TGTGCCAGCAGCCCGGGGGCTAGTCCACGGGCAGATACGCAGTATTTT
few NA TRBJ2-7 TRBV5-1 CASSLFPSDEQYF TGCGCCAGCAGCTTGTTTCCTTCCGACGAGCAGTACTTC
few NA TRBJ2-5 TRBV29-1 CSAEGGLRQETQYF TGCAGCGCAGAGGGGGGGCTACGCCAAGAGACCCAGTACTTC
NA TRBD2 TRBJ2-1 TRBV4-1 CASSHSLAGGYNEQFF TGCGCCAGCAGCCACTCTCTAGCGGGGGGCTACAATGAGCAGTTCTTC
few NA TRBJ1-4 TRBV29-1 CSVELGVREKLFF TGCAGCGTTGAACTTGGGGTGAGGGAAAAACTGTTTTTT
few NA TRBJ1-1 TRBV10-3 CAIRTPGVKSEAFF TGTGCCATCAGAACCCCGGGGGTGAAGTCTGAAGCTTTCTTT
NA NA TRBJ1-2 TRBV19 CAIGLGLLYCYTF TGTGCCATCGGCCTGGGACTCCTCTACTGCTACACCTTC
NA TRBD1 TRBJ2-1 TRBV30 CACQGAPHNEQFF TGTGCCTGTCAGGGGGCACCGCACAATGAGCAGTTCTTC
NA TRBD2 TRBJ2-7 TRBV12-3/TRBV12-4 CASKPTSGNYEQYF TGTGCCAGCAAACCGACTAGCGGGAATTACGAGCAGTACTTC
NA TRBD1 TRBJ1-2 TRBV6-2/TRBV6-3 CASSYRTGAGYTF TGTGCCAGCAGTTATCGGACAGGCGCTGGCTACACCTTC
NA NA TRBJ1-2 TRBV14 CASSRQADGYTF TGTGCCAGCAGCCGTCAGGCTGATGGCTACACCTTC
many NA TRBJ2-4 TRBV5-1 CASSLGEMADIQYF TGCGCCAGCAGCTTGGGGGAAATGGCGGACATTCAGTACTTC
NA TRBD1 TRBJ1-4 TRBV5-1 CASSPRQGADEKLFF TGCGCCAGCAGCCCCCGACAGGGAGCGGATGAAAAACTGTTTTTT
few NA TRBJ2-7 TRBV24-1 CATSDPDGLKPHYEQYF TGTGCCACCAGTGATCCGGACGGCCTCAAACCCCACTACGAGCAGTACTTC
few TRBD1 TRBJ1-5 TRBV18 CASSPGQANQPQHF TGTGCCAGCTCACCGGGACAGGCCAATCAGCCCCAGCATTTT
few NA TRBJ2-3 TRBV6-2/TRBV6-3 CASSYGPSDTQYF TGTGCCAGCAGTTACGGCCCCTCAGATACGCAGTATTTT
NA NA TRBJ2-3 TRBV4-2 CASSQVVDSTDTQYF TGTGCCAGCAGCCAAGTGGTGGATTCCACAGATACGCAGTATTTT
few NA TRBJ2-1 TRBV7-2 CASNRGGNEQFF TGTGCCAGCAACCGAGGGGGTAATGAGCAGTTCTTC
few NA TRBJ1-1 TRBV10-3 CAISLRDRAIEAFF TGTGCCATCAGTCTCCGGGACCGTGCCATCGAAGCTTTCTTT
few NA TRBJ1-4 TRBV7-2 CASSRGGRKLFF TGTGCCAGCAGCCGAGGGGGTCGAAAACTGTTTTTT
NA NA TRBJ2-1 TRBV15 CATSNPGEGANEQFF TGTGCCACCAGCAACCCCGGGGAGGGGGCGAATGAGCAGTTCTTC
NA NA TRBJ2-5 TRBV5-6 CASSLLWGLRETQYF TGTGCCAGCAGTCTTCTCTGGGGGCTCAGGGAGACCCAGTACTTC
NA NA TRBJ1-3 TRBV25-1 CATSGPLGNTIYF TGTGCCACCTCGGGACCCCTCGGAAACACCATATATTTT
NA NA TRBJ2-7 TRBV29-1 CSARAAGSYEQYF TGCAGCGCCCGCGCGGCAGGCTCCTACGAGCAGTACTTC
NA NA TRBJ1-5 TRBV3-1 CASSQDYNQPQHF TGTGCCAGCAGCCAAGATTACAATCAGCCCCAGCATTTT
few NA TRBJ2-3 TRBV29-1 CSVGTSTDTQYF TGCAGCGTGGGGACTAGCACAGATACGCAGTATTTT
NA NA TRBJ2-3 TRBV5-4 CASSRISVGSSTDTQYF TGTGCCAGCAGCCGTATATCGGTTGGCAGTAGCACAGATACGCAGTATTTT
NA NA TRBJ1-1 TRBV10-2 CASSPGGAWYTEAFF TGCGCCAGCAGCCCGGGGGGGGCTTGGTACACTGAAGCTTTCTTT
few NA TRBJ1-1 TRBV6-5 CASHEGDKVTFF TGTGCCAGCCACGAAGGGGATAAGGTGACTTTCTTT
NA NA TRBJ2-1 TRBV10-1 CASSDGGLRSYNEQFF TGCGCCAGCAGTGATGGGGGGCTAAGGTCCTACAATGAGCAGTTCTTC
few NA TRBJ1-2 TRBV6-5 CASSYSADNYGYTF TGTGCCAGCAGTTACTCGGCCGATAACTATGGCTACACCTTC
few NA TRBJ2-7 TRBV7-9 CASSWGGGGDEQYF TGTGCCAGCAGCTGGGGAGGAGGAGGGGACGAGCAGTACTTC
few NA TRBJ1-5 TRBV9 CASSVALSDQPQHF TGTGCCAGCAGCGTAGCCCTCTCGGATCAGCCCCAGCATTTT
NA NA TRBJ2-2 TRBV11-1 CASGWGSRGAGELFF TGTGCCAGCGGTTGGGGTTCCCGGGGCGCCGGGGAGCTGTTTTTT
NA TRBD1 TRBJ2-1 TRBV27 CASSWDRSNEQFF TGTGCCAGCAGTTGGGACAGGAGCAATGAGCAGTTCTTC
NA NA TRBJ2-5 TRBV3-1 CASSQDRDPPIQETQYF TGTGCCAGCAGCCAGGATCGGGACCCGCCCATCCAAGAGACCCAGTACTTC
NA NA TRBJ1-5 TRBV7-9 CASSLATGPNQPQHF TGTGCCAGCAGCTTAGCGACAGGCCCTAATCAGCCCCAGCATTTT
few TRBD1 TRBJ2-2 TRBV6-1 CASSTGQGGSGELFF TGTGCCAGCAGTACCGGACAGGGGGGGAGCGGGGAGCTGTTTTTT
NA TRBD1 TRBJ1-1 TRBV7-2 CASSRGQGDGNTEAFF TGTGCCAGCAGCCGCGGACAGGGGGACGGGAACACTGAAGCTTTCTTT
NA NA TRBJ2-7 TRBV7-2 CASSFGQYEQYF TGTGCCAGCAGCTTCGGGCAGTACGAGCAGTACTTC
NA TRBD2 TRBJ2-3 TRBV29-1 CSGILAGTSTDTQYF TGCAGCGGGATACTAGCGGGGACTAGCACAGATACGCAGTATTTT
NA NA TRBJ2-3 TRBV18 CASSPPGLPAASTDTQYF TGTGCCAGCTCACCACCGGGCTTGCCTGCAGCTAGCACAGATACGCAGTATTTT
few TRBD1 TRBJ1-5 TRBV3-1 CASSQDGQGVHF TGTGCCAGCAGCCAAGATGGGCAGGGGGTGCATTTT
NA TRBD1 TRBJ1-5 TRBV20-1 CSARDRGLYQPQHF TGCAGTGCTAGAGACAGGGGGCTGTATCAGCCCCAGCATTTT
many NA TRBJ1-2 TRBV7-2 CASSPDSTYGYTF TGTGCCAGCTCACCCGACAGCACTTATGGCTACACCTTC
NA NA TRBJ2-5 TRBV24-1 CATDFPEETQYF TGTGCCACCGACTTCCCCGAAGAGACCCAGTACTTC